The 31 T cell receptor beta chains reported below all come from one sample, sequenced in a study of blood T cell repertoires in COVID-19. Using immunoSEQ multiplex PCR, the repertoire was profiled, and TCRdb retains in-frame clones only, with some absent. Here the sample spans approximately 170,000 clones, around 89% being singletons. Sequencing was done on a sample of peripheral blood. The source is a man between 18 and 29 years old who had recovered from COVID-19.

The chain has TRBV27 and TRBJ1-1; TRBD1 matches 9 bases. Germline V gene lookup returns CDR1 MNHEY and CDR2 SMNVEV (reference sequence). The junction had 14 bases not matched to a gene; V was cut back by 6 bases and J by 3 bases. CDR3 length: 17 amino acids. The CDR3 reads CASSRGTGNEWDTEAFF. The CDR3 coding sequence is TGTGCCAGCAGCCGTGGGACAGGGAATGAGTGGGACACTGAAGCTTTCTTT.

In this sample, this clone turned up once. The V gene is TRBV7-2, the J gene TRBJ2-7; 7 nucleotides match TRBD2. With V trimmed by 5 bases and J by 4 bases, 11 bases remained unmatched. Germline CDR1 is SGHTA and CDR2 is FQGNSA. CDR3 length: 15 residues. The DNA of the CDR3 is TGTGCCAGCAGCGGGGTAGTCGGGAGGTCGTACGAGCAGTACTTC. This gives the protein CASSGVVGRSYEQYF.

The gene calls are TRBV6-6 and TRBJ2-3; 9 positions agree with TRBD1. With 5 bases clipped from V and 0 bases from J, the junction kept 21 bases outside the gene matches. The CDR3 has 21 residues. From germline, CDR1 is MNHNY and CDR2 SVGAGI (reference sequence). This CDR3 is CASSPRDRARPVAVSTDTQYF. DNA of the CDR3: TGTGCCAGCAGTCCCCGGGACAGGGCGCGTCCCGTAGCGGTGAGCACAGATACGCAGTATTTT.

The rearrangement links TRBV11-3 to TRBJ2-1; TRBD2 aligns across 11 bases. V was pared by 0 bases and J by 8 bases, with 9 bases of the junction left unmatched. CDR1 SGHNT and CDR2 YENEEA come from the germline V gene. The CDR3 extends over 17 amino acids. As DNA, the CDR3 is TGTGCCAGCAGCTTAGACAGTACTAGCGGGAGTCGCGATGAGCAGTTCTTC. Protein: CASSLDSTSGSRDEQFF.

Written as DNA, the CDR3 is TGTGCCAGCCGGACAGGGAGCTACGAGCAGTACTTC. This translates into CASRTGSYEQYF. The chain recombines TRBV27 with TRBJ2-7, with 8 bases lining up with TRBD1. Germline V gene sequence: CDR1 MNHEY, CDR2 SMNVEV (reference sequence). CDR3 length equals 12 residues. The J segment lost 3 bases and the V segment lost 8 bases, leaving 3 bases of the junction unmatched.

The chain uses TRBV7-2 and TRBJ2-1; the match to TRBD2 covers 9 bases. CDR1 and CDR2 from the germline V gene are SGHTA and FQGNSA. The CDR3 runs to 17 residues. The V and J ends lost 6 bases and 9 bases, in that order; junction bases with no gene match: 18. The CDR3 here is CASRKGLAGGPVGEQFF. As DNA, the CDR3 is TGTGCCAGCAGGAAGGGGCTCGCGGGAGGGCCCGTGGGTGAGCAGTTCTTC. Variable domain in full (rest from reference TRBV7-2 and TRBJ2-1): GAGVSQSPSNKVTEKGKDVELRCDPISGHTALYWYRQSLGQGLEFLIYFQGNSAPDKSGLPSDRFSAERTGGSVSTLTIQRTQQEDSAVYLCASRKGLAGGPVGEQFFGPGTRLTVL.

The chain joins TRBV28 to TRBJ1-2; no definite D call. The CDR3 consists of 14 residues. Trimming stripped 5 bases from V and 5 bases from J, with 15 bases between. Germline CDR1 reads MDHEN; CDR2 reads SYDVKM. The CDR3 bases are TGTGCCAGCAGTCCCCAGGCCAGAAGGTATGGCTACACCTTC. Translated: CASSPQARRYGYTF.

This CDR3 reads CASSYWTGGGYEQYF. The CDR3 coding sequence is TGTGCCAGCAGCTACTGGACAGGGGGCGGGTACGAGCAGTACTTC. This chain connects TRBV28 to TRBJ2-7, with 11 bases that match TRBD1. Germline lookup yields CDR1 MDHEN and CDR2 SYDVKM. The J segment lost 4 bases and the V segment lost 6 bases, leaving 8 bases of the junction unmatched. This CDR3 spans 15 amino acids. The full variable domain, its missing parts supplied by reference TRBV28 and TRBJ2-7, is DVKVTQSSRYLVKRTGEKVFLECVQDMDHENMFWYRQDPGLGLRLIYFSYDVKMKEKGDIPEGYSVSREKKERFSLILESASTNQTSMYLCASSYWTGGGYEQYFGPGTRLTVT.

V and J are TRBV11-3 and TRBJ2-1; 10 nucleotides match TRBD2. Trimming took 1 base from V and 6 from J; bases not matched to a gene: 3. Germline-derived CDR1 and CDR2 are SGHNT and YENEEA. The CDR3 is made up of 15 amino acids. CDR3 coding DNA: TGTGCCAGCAGCTTAGCACTAGCGGGACGCAATGAGCAGTTCTTC. Translated, it gives CASSLALAGRNEQFF.

The chain has TRBV6-5 and TRBJ2-7, with 11 nucleotides matching TRBD1. The ends lost 3 bases at V and 5 bases at J; junction bases unmatched: 3. CDR3 length: 14 residues. Germline CDR1 is MNHEY and CDR2 is SVGAGI. The CDR3 protein is CASSYSGQGDEQYF. The DNA for the CDR3 is TGTGCCAGCAGTTATTCGGGACAGGGGGACGAGCAGTACTTC.

The chain carries TRBV28 and TRBJ1-5; 12 bases line up with TRBD1. Unmatched junction bases numbered 10, after V lost 8 bases and J lost 2 bases. This CDR3 has 17 amino acids. The germline CDR1 and CDR2 sequences are MDHEN and SYDVKM. As DNA, the CDR3 is TGTGCCAGCTCCCGGGACAGGGGGCAAGAGCGCAATCAGCCCCAGCATTTT. This translates into CASSRDRGQERNQPQHF. Based on the CDR3 plus reference TRBV28 and TRBJ1-5, the full variable domain is DVKVTQSSRYLVKRTGEKVFLECVQDMDHENMFWYRQDPGLGLRLIYFSYDVKMKEKGDIPEGYSVSREKKERFSLILESASTNQTSMYLCASSRDRGQERNQPQHFGDGTRLSIL.

V is TRBV11-2 and J is TRBJ1-2; 7 positions agree with TRBD1. CDR3 length: 13 residues. The ends lost 4 bases at V and 4 bases at J; junction bases unmatched: 3. Germline assignment: CDR1 SGHAT and CDR2 FQNNGV. In DNA form, the CDR3 reads TGTGCCAGCAGCTCAGGGGGGATCTATGGCTACACCTTC. Translated, it gives CASSSGGIYGYTF.

This sequence joins TRBV9 and TRBJ1-6; possible D gene TRBD1, 5 bases. The CDR3 extends over 14 amino acids. CDR1 and CDR2 (germline): SGDLS, YYNGEE. V was shortened by 0 bases and J by 7 bases, with 8 bases between the two germline ends. The CDR3 DNA follows: TGTGCCAGCAGCGTAGCCCCAGGGAATTCACCCCTCCACTTT. Protein: CASSVAPGNSPLHF.

This rearrangement joins TRBV4-1 to TRBJ2-7; possibly TRBD2 for D (5 bases). The CDR3 runs to 15 residues. Germline values: CDR1 MGHRA, CDR2 YSYEKL. Trimming cost V 4 bases and J 2 bases, with 15 bases left between them. The CDR3 DNA sequence: TGCGCCAGCAGCCTCTATTCTAGCAGCACCTACGAGCAGTACTTC. It specifies CASSLYSSSTYEQYF.

The chain links TRBV24-1 to TRBJ2-7; a weak D match, TRBD1 (6 bases). V was cut by 3 bases and J by 2 bases, with 13 bases left in between. Germline CDR1 reads KGHDR; CDR2 reads SFDVKD. The CDR3 contains 15 residues. CDR3 sequence: CATSDPRDITYEQYF. The CDR3 DNA reads TGTGCCACCAGTGATCCCCGGGACATAACCTACGAGCAGTACTTC.

For the CDR3, the DNA is TGTGCCAGCAGTTACACCGGGTGGGAGACCCAGTACTTC. Translated: CASSYTGWETQYF. The gene calls are TRBV6-5 and TRBJ2-5, with D hard to call. V was pared by 2 bases and J by 5 bases, with 9 bases between. Per germline, CDR1 MNHEY and CDR2 SVGAGI. The CDR3 totals 13 residues.

The chain links TRBV3-1 (or the pseudogene TRBV3-2) to TRBJ2-7; 7 nucleotides agree with TRBD2. V shed 1 base, J shed 2 bases, and the junction held 2 bases outside the gene matches. Germline V gives CDR1 LGHDT, CDR2 YNNKEL (reference sequence). The CDR3 covers 14 residues. CDR3 coding DNA: TGTGCCAGCAGCCAAGGACGGGGGGCCTACGAGCAGTACTTC. Translation: CASSQGRGAYEQYF.

There are a few counts of this clone. This chain links TRBV12-5 with TRBJ1-2; the match to TRBD1 covers 7 bases. V was pared by 6 bases and J by 7 bases, with 8 bases of the junction left unmatched. CDR1 and CDR2 from the germline V gene are LGHNT and FRNRAP. The CDR3 runs 13 residues. The CDR3 reads CASGPTGERGYTF. CDR3 nucleotides: TGTGCTAGTGGACCTACAGGGGAGCGTGGCTACACCTTC.

The genes are TRBV5-1 and TRBJ2-1, with D maybe TRBD2 (5 bases). Germline V lookup: CDR1 SGHRS, CDR2 YFSETQ. CDR3 length: 15 residues. Deletions cut 5 bases from V and 3 bases from J, with 15 bases between. This CDR3 is CASRVTQAGYNEQFF. The CDR3 coding sequence is TGCGCCAGCAGGGTAACCCAGGCGGGCTACAATGAGCAGTTCTTC.

The chain is built from TRBV7-8 and TRBJ1-5, with TRBD1 matching 9 bases. CDR1 and CDR2 from the germline V gene are SGHVS and FQNEAQ. The CDR3 has 18 amino acids. V lost 1 base, J lost 8 bases, and 15 bases stayed unmatched. The CDR3 bases are TGTGCCAGCAGCTTAGGAAGGGGGACAGGGCCCCTTATAAAGCCCCAGCATTTT. This sequence encodes CASSLGRGTGPLIKPQHF.

The V and J genes are TRBV28 and TRBJ1-1, with D perhaps TRBD1 (5 bases). In germline, CDR1 is MDHEN, CDR2 SYDVKM. V lost 6 bases, J lost 6 bases, and 23 bases lay in between. CDR3 length: 16 amino acids. The CDR3 is CASSRRQGVGIAEAFF. DNA for the CDR3: TGTGCCAGCAGCCGTCGTCAGGGTGTGGGGATCGCTGAAGCTTTCTTT.

The CDR3 nucleotides are TGCGCCAGCAGCCTGACGGGAGGAAAAGGCTACACCTTC. The encoded protein is CASSLTGGKGYTF. V gene TRBV4-1 combines with J gene TRBJ1-2; D is ambiguous. V lost 4 bases, J lost 8 bases, and 14 bases lay in between. Germline V lookup: CDR1 MGHRA, CDR2 YSYEKL. The CDR3 has 13 residues.

This clone was picked up one time. CDR3 in amino acids: CASMGVGANTEAFF. DNA of the CDR3: TGTGCCAGCATGGGTGTGGGGGCAAACACTGAAGCTTTCTTT. This sequence joins TRBV27 and TRBJ1-1, with D perhaps TRBD1 (6 bases). The CDR3 has 14 amino acids. The V end lost 7 bases, the J end lost 2 bases, and 14 bases lay between the germline ends. Germline lookup yields CDR1 MNHEY and CDR2 SMNVEV (reference sequence).

This clone occurred once. The V call is TRBV28, the J call TRBJ1-5; D not resolved. Trimming took off 2 bases at V and 4 bases at J, with 15 bases between the two ends. Germline assignment: CDR1 MDHEN and CDR2 SYDVKM. The CDR3 runs 16 residues. CDR3 amino acids: CASSLPTLRGNQPQHF. The CDR3 coding sequence is TGTGCCAGCAGTTTACCCACTCTGCGAGGAAATCAGCCCCAGCATTTT.

The chain joins TRBV28 to TRBJ1-2, with 7 bases matching TRBD1. Losses at the gene ends were 6 bases for V and 4 bases for J; bases not matched to a gene: 5. CDR3 length: 13 residues. Germline loops: CDR1 MDHEN, CDR2 SYDVKM. Here the CDR3 DNA reads TGTGCCAGCAGCTACGACAGGGCCTATGGCTACACCTTC. It is translated as CASSYDRAYGYTF.

This clone is a singleton in its sample. As DNA, the CDR3 is TGTGCCACCAGTGATTCGCGACAGGGGGCCTACAATGAGCAGTTCTTC. Translating it yields CATSDSRQGAYNEQFF. The chain combines TRBV24-1 with TRBJ2-1; TRBD1 matches 9 bases. Looked up from germline, CDR1 is KGHDR and CDR2 is SFDVKD. The CDR3 consists of 16 residues. With V trimmed by 2 bases and J by 2 bases, 3 bases remained unmatched.

This sequence joins TRBV5-1 and TRBJ2-1; 8 positions match TRBD2. There are 15 residues in the CDR3. Germline CDR1 reads SGHRS; CDR2 reads YFSETQ. The V and J ends lost 4 bases and 2 bases, in that order; junction bases with no gene match: 5. The CDR3 loop is CASSAIAGTYNEQFF. The CDR3 region has the DNA TGCGCCAGCAGCGCTATAGCGGGAACCTACAATGAGCAGTTCTTC.

The CDR3 is CASSPSGTPYNEQFF. The DNA for the CDR3 is TGCGCCAGCAGCCCCTCCGGGACACCATACAATGAGCAGTTCTTC. The rearrangement joins TRBV4-3 to TRBJ2-1; maybe TRBD1 (6 bases). V shed 4 bases and J shed 4 bases, with 14 bases lying between them. Germline V lookup: CDR1 LGHNA, CDR2 YSLEER. This CDR3 is 15 amino acids long.

The chain recombines TRBV28 with TRBJ1-6; TRBD1 might be the D (6 bases). V lost 5 bases and J lost 8, with 13 bases in between. The germline CDR1 and CDR2 sequences are MDHEN and SYDVKM. The CDR3 spans 14 residues. The CDR3 DNA sequence: TGTGCCAGCAGTAGCTCGGACAGTTATTCACCCCTCCACTTT. Its translation is CASSSSDSYSPLHF.

The chain couples TRBV7-3 to TRBJ2-3, with D possibly matching TRBD1 (6 bases). From germline, CDR1 is SGHTA and CDR2 FQGTGA. CDR3 length: 15 amino acids. The V end lost 1 base, the J end lost 5 bases, and 13 bases lay between the germline ends. CDR3 in amino acids: CASSLIPGAVDTQYF. The CDR3 DNA is TGTGCCAGCAGCTTAATTCCAGGGGCTGTAGATACGCAGTATTTT.

The chain has TRBV7-2 and TRBJ1-2; TRBD1 might be the D (6 bases). The CDR3 is 14 amino acids. Trimming took off 7 bases at V and 8 bases at J, with 20 bases between the two ends. The germline V gene encodes CDR1 SGHTA and CDR2 FQGNSA. CDR3 in DNA: TGTGCCAGCAATCACTGGGGCGGGGGCGAGGGCTACACCTTC. Residues: CASNHWGGGEGYTF.